A selection of T cell receptor beta chains follows, all from one sample in a study of shared clonotypes between healthy human individuals. Generated by immunoSEQ multiplex PCR, the TCRdb table keeps only in-frame clones and is missing some. The sample lists some 2,400,000 clones, 90% to 97% occurring once. The sample was naive CD4+ T cells sorted from blood. All receptors derive from a man between 18 and 29 years old in good health. Each CDR3 is given with its conserved first and last residue. A D gene is named only where the DNA matches it firmly. Clone size is stated in some rows and not others, as once, few, many or a class when expanded.

v_gene	abundance	d_gene	j_gene	CDR3nt	CDR3aa
TRBV6-1	NA	TRBD2	TRBJ2-1	TGTGCCAGCAGTGTGGAGAGCGGGACCCTCAATTCATACAATGAGCAGTTCTTC	CASSVESGTLNSYNEQFF
TRBV7-6	NA	NA	TRBJ2-7	TGTGCCAGCAGCTCAGCCGGGACTCCCGAGCAGTACTTC	CASSSAGTPEQYF
TRBV18	NA	NA	TRBJ1-2	TGTGCCAGCTCACCAGGAGGGACGGACTATGGCTACACCTTC	CASSPGGTDYGYTF
TRBV6-1	NA	TRBD1	TRBJ1-1	TGTGCCAGCAGGGACAGGTTGTTTACTGAAGCTTTCTTT	CASRDRLFTEAFF
TRBV20-1	NA	TRBD2	TRBJ2-5	TGCAGTGCCTCTAATCTAGCGGACCAGTACTTC	CSASNLADQYF
TRBV14	NA	NA	TRBJ1-4	TGTGCCAGCAGGGACCCGAGGGGGGCAGGGGAAAAACTGTTTTTT	CASRDPRGAGEKLFF
TRBV5-1	NA	NA	TRBJ2-5	TGCGCCAGCAGCTTGGCTATCCAATCCGGGGGCCAGTACTTC	CASSLAIQSGGQYF
TRBV11-2	once	NA	TRBJ2-1	TGTGCCAGCAGCTTAGACCGTCTCAATTACAATGAGCAGTTCTTC	CASSLDRLNYNEQFF
TRBV5-1	NA	NA	TRBJ2-5	TGCGCCAGCAGCACGGGAGCCCAAGAGACCCAGTACTTC	CASSTGAQETQYF
TRBV11-2	NA	NA	TRBJ2-3	TGTGCCAGCAGCTTAGCGCCAATAGCAGATACGCAGTATTTT	CASSLAPIADTQYF
TRBV11-2	NA	NA	TRBJ1-2	TGTGCCAGCAGCCCCTCCGTTGGCTACACCTTC	CASSPSVGYTF
TRBV5-1	NA	NA	TRBJ2-1	TGCGCCAGCAGCTTGGCGGGTCAGACTTACAATGAGCAGTTCTTC	CASSLAGQTYNEQFF
TRBV6-1	NA	TRBD1	TRBJ2-1	TGTGCCAGCAGCTCGGGACAGGGGAGGTTCTTC	CASSSGQGRFF
TRBV9	NA	NA	TRBJ2-3	TGTGCCAGCAGCGACCAGGGGGGACCGTCTTTTACAGATACGCAGTATTTT	CASSDQGGPSFTDTQYF
TRBV5-6	NA	NA	TRBJ2-3	TGTGCCAGCACTAGCGCCCTGCGCACAGATACGCAGTATTTT	CASTSALRTDTQYF
TRBV9	NA	NA	TRBJ2-5	TGTGCCAGCAGCGCTAAGGGACTCCCTGAAGAGACCCAGTACTTC	CASSAKGLPEETQYF
TRBV5-1	NA	TRBD2	TRBJ2-1	TGCGCCAGCAGCCTAATAGGACTAGCGGGGAACAATGAGCAGTTCTTC	CASSLIGLAGNNEQFF
TRBV6-5	NA	NA	TRBJ1-5	TGTGCCAGCGGGCGGGGTAGTCAGCCCCAGCATTTT	CASGRGSQPQHF
TRBV5-1	NA	NA	TRBJ2-3	TGCGCCAGCAGCTTGGCCCTCTCAGGCACAGATACGCAGTATTTT	CASSLALSGTDTQYF
TRBV14	NA	NA	TRBJ2-1	TGTGCCAGCAGCCAGTGGCAGGGCTACAATGAGCAGTTCTTC	CASSQWQGYNEQFF
TRBV11-2	NA	NA	TRBJ2-7	TGTGCCAGCAGCTTAGTAGTCCAAGGTGGCGAGCAGTACTTC	CASSLVVQGGEQYF
TRBV7-9	NA	NA	TRBJ1-2	TGTGCCAGCAGCTTAATTTTCGGGACCAACTATGGCTACACCTTC	CASSLIFGTNYGYTF
TRBV4-1	NA	NA	TRBJ2-7	TGCGCCAGCAGCCAAGCGTTGGCCGAAGAGCAGTACTTC	CASSQALAEEQYF
TRBV10-3	NA	NA	TRBJ2-7	TGTGCCATCAGTGAGGTCAGGGTCGGGGAGCAGTACTTC	CAISEVRVGEQYF
TRBV7-2	NA	NA	TRBJ1-6	TGTGCCAGCAGCTTAATGTGGGGGGCCGAATCACCCCTCCACTTT	CASSLMWGAESPLHF
TRBV7-9	NA	TRBD1	TRBJ1-6	TGTGCCAGCAGCTTAGCTGTAGGGGGCGGCTCCTATAATTCACCCCTCCACTTT	CASSLAVGGGSYNSPLHF
TRBV4-1	NA	TRBD1	TRBJ1-6	TGCGCCAGCAGCCAAATAACAGGGGTCAATTCACCCCTCCACTTT	CASSQITGVNSPLHF
TRBV7-9	NA	NA	TRBJ2-7	TGTGCCAGCAGCTTAGAGGGAGAGGGCGAGCAGTACTTC	CASSLEGEGEQYF
TRBV7-2	NA	NA	TRBJ2-2	TGTGCCAGCAGCTCGTTTAAGGGGAACACCGGGGAGCTGTTTTTT	CASSSFKGNTGELFF
TRBV10-1	NA	NA	TRBJ1-3	TGCGCCAGCGGACACAGGGCACTCTCTGGAAACACCATATATTTT	CASGHRALSGNTIYF
TRBV21-1	NA	NA	TRBJ1-2	TGTGCCAGCAGCAAAAAAGGAAACTATGGCTACACCTTC	CASSKKGNYGYTF